This T cell receptor (delta chain) was found in a study of gamma delta lymphoproliferative disorders and STAT genes. CDR1 and CDR2 (germline): TSESDYY, QEAYKQQN. CDR3 length: 11 amino acids. The receptor sequences were amplified from genomic DNA of peripheral blood mononuclear cells. TCRdb re-called the multiplex PCR reads via CATT. This sample has 1,500 to 2,000 delta-chain clones, with approximately 2.7% found just once. The sample holds a few counts of this clone. One base separates it from a far larger clone, so it is likely a read error. Other DNA sequences from this sample encode an identical CDR3 as well.

The sample consisted of blood. The gene calls are TRAV38-2/DV8 and TRDJ1; D is unresolved. This receptor was obtained from a human donor in good health. CDR3 nucleotide sequence: TGTGCCCTCTTGTACACCGATAAACTCATCTTT. Its translation is CALLYTDKLIF.